This T cell receptor beta chain is from a study of early T cells in non-severe SARS-CoV-2 infection. Study-level background: The study sequenced bulk RNA from unsorted whole blood, with chains unpaired.

The CDR3 totals 16 residues. With V trimmed by 1 base and J by 3 bases, 4 bases remained unmatched. Germline V gene lookup returns CDR1 SGHTA and CDR2 FQGNSA. This clonotype came up a few times. The antigen remains unidentified. Researchers tagged individual cDNA molecules with unique molecular identifiers. One entry per CDR3 protein, called by TCRdb with MiXCR from the 5' RACE reads. The sample has about 64,000 distinct CDR3 sequences; roughly 12% are singletons. Notes on the study in general: Reliance on VDJdb matching favored anti-spike CD8 responses; private and CD4 specificities were missed.

This receptor was taken from an adult who was a healthcare worker with PCR-confirmed SARS-CoV-2 infection or an uninfected control (not recorded which). The material was whole blood, obtained at baseline. The chain combines TRBV7-2 with TRBJ2-7; 12 positions agree with TRBD2. The CDR3 is CASSLGTSGIDYEQYF. The CDR3 nucleotides are TGTGCCAGCAGCTTAGGGACTAGCGGGATAGACTACGAGCAGTACTTC.